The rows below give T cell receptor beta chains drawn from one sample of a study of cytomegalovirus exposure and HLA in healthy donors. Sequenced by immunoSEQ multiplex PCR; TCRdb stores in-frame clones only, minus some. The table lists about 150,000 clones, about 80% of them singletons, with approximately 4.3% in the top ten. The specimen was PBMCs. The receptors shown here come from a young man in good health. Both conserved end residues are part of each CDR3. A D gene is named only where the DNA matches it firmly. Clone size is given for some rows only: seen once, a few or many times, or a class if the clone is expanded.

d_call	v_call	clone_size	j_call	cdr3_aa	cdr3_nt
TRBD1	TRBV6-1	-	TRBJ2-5	CASSSGTGKETQYF	TGTGCCAGCAGCAGCGGGACAGGGAAAGAGACCCAGTACTTC
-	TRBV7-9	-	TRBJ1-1	CASSLPPQNTEAFF	TGTGCCAGCAGCTTACCCCCACAAAACACTGAAGCTTTCTTT
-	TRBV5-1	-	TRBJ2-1	CASSFDGSSYNEQFF	TGCGCCAGCAGCTTCGACGGGAGCTCCTACAATGAGCAGTTCTTC
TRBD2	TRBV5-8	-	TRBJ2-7	CASSLQTSGRHEQYF	TGTGCCAGCAGCTTGCAAACTAGCGGGAGACACGAGCAGTACTTC
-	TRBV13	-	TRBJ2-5	CASSLAGTSQETQYF	TGTGCCAGCAGCTTAGCCGGGACTTCCCAAGAGACCCAGTACTTC
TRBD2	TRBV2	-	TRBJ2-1	CASSVEKPNPGTSGIYNEQFF	TGTGCCAGCAGTGTCGAGAAACCCAACCCGGGGACTAGCGGGATCTACAATGAGCAGTTCTTC
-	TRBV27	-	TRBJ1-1	CAGSLRVGRTEAFF	TGTGCCGGCAGTTTGCGGGTGGGGAGGACTGAAGCTTTCTTT
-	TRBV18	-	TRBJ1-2	CASSPLTGQGGYTF	TGTGCCAGCTCACCCCTCACAGGCCAGGGGGGCTACACCTTC
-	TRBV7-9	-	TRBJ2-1	CASTLVVNEQFF	TGTGCCAGCACCCTTGTTGTGAATGAGCAGTTCTTC
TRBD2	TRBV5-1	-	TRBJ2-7	CASSPMEASGLVEQYF	TGCGCCAGCAGTCCAATGGAGGCTAGCGGCTTAGTTGAGCAGTACTTC
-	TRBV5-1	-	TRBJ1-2	CASSVGRANYGYTF	TGCGCCAGCAGCGTGGGACGGGCTAACTATGGCTACACCTTC
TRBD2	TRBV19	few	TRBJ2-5	CASSTGLAWGETQYF	TGTGCCAGTAGTACAGGACTAGCGTGGGGAGAGACCCAGTACTTC
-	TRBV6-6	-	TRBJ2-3	CASRDRRADTQYF	TGTGCCAGCAGGGACCGCAGGGCGGATACGCAGTATTTT
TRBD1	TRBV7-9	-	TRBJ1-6	CASSPTGSPGGALHF	TGTGCCAGCAGCCCGACAGGGTCCCCTGGTGGTGCCCTCCACTTT
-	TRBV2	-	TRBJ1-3	CASSIRQVSGNTIYF	TGTGCCAGCAGTATACGACAGGTCTCTGGAAACACCATATATTTT
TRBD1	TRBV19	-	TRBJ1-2	CATQTGGAFFGYTF	TGTGCCACCCAGACAGGGGGCGCTTTCTTTGGCTACACCTTC
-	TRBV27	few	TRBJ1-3	CASSFRQASSGNTIYF	TGTGCCAGCAGTTTCCGACAGGCGAGCTCTGGAAACACCATATATTTT
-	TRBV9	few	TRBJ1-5	CASPASEILLTHDALCSNQPQHF	TGTGCCAGCCCGGCGAGCGAGATATTACTCACTCATGATGCACTGTGTAGCAATCAGCCCCAGCATTTT
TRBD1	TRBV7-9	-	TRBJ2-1	CASSPILRPGTGVNEQFF	TGTGCCAGCAGCCCTATCCTCCGCCCCGGGACAGGGGTGAATGAGCAGTTCTTC
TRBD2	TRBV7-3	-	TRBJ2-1	CASSLSPPLLAGLSYNEQFF	TGTGCCAGCAGCTTAAGCCCCCCCCTTCTAGCGGGACTCTCCTACAATGAGCAGTTCTTC
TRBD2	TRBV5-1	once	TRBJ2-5	CASSLALAGGRETQYF	TGCGCCAGCAGCTTGGCACTAGCGGGAGGCCGAGAGACCCAGTACTTC
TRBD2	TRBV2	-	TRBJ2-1	CASREGLAGGSSYNEQFF	TGTGCCAGCAGGGAGGGGCTAGCGGGAGGGAGCTCCTACAATGAGCAGTTCTTC
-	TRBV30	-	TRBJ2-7	CAWSEGLSSYEQYF	TGTGCCTGGAGTGAGGGGCTCAGCTCCTACGAGCAGTACTTC
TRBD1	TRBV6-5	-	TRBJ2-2	CASRRDREPTGELFF	TGTGCCAGCAGAAGGGACAGGGAGCCCACCGGGGAGCTGTTTTTT
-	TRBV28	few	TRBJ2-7	CASSPGTETYEQYF	TGTGCCAGCAGTCCCGGGACTGAGACCTACGAGCAGTACTTC
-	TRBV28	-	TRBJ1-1	CASRETGLEAFF	TGTGCCAGCAGGGAGACAGGACTCGAAGCTTTCTTT
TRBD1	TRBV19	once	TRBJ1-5	CASSPLVLGQGRNNQPQHF	TGTGCCAGTAGTCCTCTGGTTCTCGGACAGGGTAGGAACAATCAGCCCCAGCATTTT
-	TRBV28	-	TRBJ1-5	CASSSTAGGQPQHF	TGTGCCAGCAGTTCCACAGCCGGGGGTCAGCCCCAGCATTTT
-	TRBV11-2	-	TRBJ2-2	CASSPLRGRGELFF	TGTGCCAGCAGCCCCCTTCGGGGTCGCGGGGAGCTGTTTTTT
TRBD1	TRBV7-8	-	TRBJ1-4	CASSRGQGNEKLFF	TGTGCCAGCAGCCGGGGACAGGGGAATGAAAAACTGTTTTTT
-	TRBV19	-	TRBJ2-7	CASAARDSSSYEQYF	TGTGCCAGTGCTGCCAGGGATTCGAGCTCCTACGAGCAGTACTTC
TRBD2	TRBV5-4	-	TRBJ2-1	CASSLETSGYNEQFF	TGTGCCAGCAGCTTGGAGACTAGCGGTTACAATGAGCAGTTCTTC
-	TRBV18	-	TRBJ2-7	CASSFSDDSSYEQYF	TGTGCCAGCTCCTTCTCCGATGACAGCTCCTACGAGCAGTACTTC
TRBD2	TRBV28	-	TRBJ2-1	CASRLAGEANEQFF	TGTGCCAGCAGGCTAGCGGGAGAGGCGAATGAGCAGTTCTTC
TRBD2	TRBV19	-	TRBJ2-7	CASSGFGGRPPYEQYF	TGTGCCAGTAGTGGGTTTGGCGGGAGACCGCCCTACGAGCAGTACTTC
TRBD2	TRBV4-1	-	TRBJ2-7	CASSQDGLAGERSYEQYF	TGCGCCAGCAGCCAAGACGGACTAGCGGGAGAAAGGTCCTACGAGCAGTACTTC
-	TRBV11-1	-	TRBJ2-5	CASSLPRDFGQETQYF	TGTGCCAGCAGCTTACCCCGGGACTTTGGCCAAGAGACCCAGTACTTC
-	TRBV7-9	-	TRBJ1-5	CSSGQGNQPQHF	TGTTCCAGCGGGCAGGGCAATCAGCCCCAGCATTTT
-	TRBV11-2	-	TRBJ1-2	CASRTTGINYGYTF	TGTGCCAGCAGGACGACAGGAATAAACTATGGCTACACCTTC
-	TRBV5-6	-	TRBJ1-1	CASSLGLLEAFF	TGTGCCAGCAGCCTCGGACTGTTAGAAGCTTTCTTT
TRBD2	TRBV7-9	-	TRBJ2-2	CSSSLEGLAGPGELFF	TGTTCCAGCAGCTTAGAGGGACTAGCGGGACCCGGGGAGCTGTTTTTT
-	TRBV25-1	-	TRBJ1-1	CASSRRGGGFTEAFF	TGTGCCAGCAGTCGCCGGGGAGGTGGGTTCACTGAAGCTTTCTTT
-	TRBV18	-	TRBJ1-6	CASSPRGENNSPLHF	TGTGCCAGCTCACCCCGAGGAGAAAATAATTCCCCCCTCCACTTT
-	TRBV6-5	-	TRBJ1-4	CASSPRGGEKLFF	TGTGCCAGCAGTCCCCGGGGGGGTGAAAAACTGTTTTTT
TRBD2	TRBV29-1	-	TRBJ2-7	CSVDQGGLASEQYF	TGCAGCGTTGACCAGGGGGGACTAGCGTCCGAGCAGTACTTC
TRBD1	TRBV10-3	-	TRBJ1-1	CAISVPPTGTGHTEAFF	TGTGCCATCAGTGTGCCCCCGACAGGGACGGGGCACACTGAAGCTTTCTTT
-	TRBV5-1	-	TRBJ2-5	CASHTGFGGQETQYF	TGCGCCAGCCATACAGGGTTTGGGGGCCAGGAGACCCAGTACTTC
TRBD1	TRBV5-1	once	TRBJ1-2	CASSLGATGINYGYTF	TGCGCCAGCAGCTTGGGGGCGACAGGGATTAACTATGGCTACACCTTC
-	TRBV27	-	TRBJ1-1	CASSSRMNTEAFF	TGTGCCAGCAGTTCCCGTATGAACACTGAAGCTTTCTTT
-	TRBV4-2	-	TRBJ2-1	CASSQRALNTNEQFF	TGTGCCAGCAGCCAGCGGGCTCTGAACACCAATGAGCAGTTCTTC
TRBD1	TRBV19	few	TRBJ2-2	CASSWGQGVSGELFF	TGTGCCAGTAGTTGGGGACAGGGAGTAAGCGGGGAGCTGTTTTTT
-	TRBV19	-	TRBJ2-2	CASSAQASTGELFF	TGTGCCAGTAGTGCTCAGGCGAGCACCGGGGAGCTGTTTTTT